Each of the 3 T cell receptor beta chains below was sequenced from the same sample in a study of blood T cell repertoires in COVID-19. TCRdb's copy holds only in-frame clones and misses some; the assay was immunoSEQ multiplex PCR. The sample records about 250,000 clones, 65% to 90% being singletons. Sequenced material: peripheral blood. These receptor sequences come from a man over 45 with COVID-19, enrolled during active disease.

The gene calls are TRBV19 and TRBJ2-7; TRBD1 matches at 9 bases. Trimming at V came to 5 bases and at J to 2 bases, leaving 10 bases not matched to a gene. This CDR3 contains 16 residues. CDR1 and CDR2 (germline): LNHDA, SQIVND (reference sequence). CDR3 in amino acids: CASSRKQGQGTYEQYF. CDR3 DNA: TGTGCCAGTAGTCGTAAACAGGGACAGGGAACCTACGAGCAGTACTTC.

The chain recombines TRBV4-1 with TRBJ1-3; D not certain. With 4 bases removed from V and 0 bases from J, the gap between germline ends came to 10 bases. Germline V gene data show CDR1 as MGHRA and CDR2 as YSYEKL. The CDR3 length is 15 residues. Here the CDR3 reads CASSRRELSGNTIYF. CDR3 DNA sequence: TGCGCCAGCAGCCGGAGGGAGCTCTCTGGAAACACCATATATTTT.

The CDR3 loop is CAWSETEIYEQYF. The CDR3, as DNA: TGTGCCTGGAGTGAAACAGAGATCTACGAGCAGTACTTC. This chain uses TRBV30 with TRBJ2-7; D uncertain. CDR1 and CDR2 (germline): GTSNPN, SVGIG (reference sequence). Trimming took 1 base from V and 3 from J, leaving 10 bases between them. CDR3 length equals 13 residues.